Listed here is a single T cell receptor beta chain. These data originate in a study of cytomegalovirus exposure and HLA in healthy donors. In the PCR, 60 Vbeta and 13 Jbeta primers were used. In the authors' methods: A later analysis counted approximately 80 million unique TCR beta chains, 9.5 million to 13 million shared. Repertoires were generated with immunoSEQ multiplex PCR, while TCRdb's copy carries only in-frame clones and drops some. That table furnishes V, J and clone size, whereas the DNA furnished D and trimming. Of 150,000 to 180,000 clones listed, about 70% are singletons. After removal of 0 bases from V and 0 bases from J, the junction contained 2 bases not matched to a gene. The CDR3 is made up of 15 amino acids. From germline, CDR1 is MNHEY and CDR2 SVGAGI.

This receptor was obtained from a man aged 18 to 35 in good health and CMV-seronegative. The sample consisted of PBMCs. V and J are TRBV6-5 and TRBJ2-7, with TRBD1 matching 7 bases. The CDR3 DNA reads TGTGCCAGCAGTTACTCTCCAGGGGGCTCCTACGAGCAGTACTTC. Translation gives CASSYSPGGSYEQYF.